One T cell receptor (beta chain) is described in this entry. Blood (2.5 ml) was collected from every donor individually. The germline gives CDR1 MGHRA, CDR2 YSYEKL. The CDR3 runs to 14 residues. This record comes from a study of monozygotic twins with inflammatory bowel disease. Researchers used around 3,400 ng of total RNA for each TCR library. The template switching step added UMIs that contained a 6-nucleotide sample barcode. TCRdb re-called the 5' RACE reads; one entry per CDR3 protein, DNA not given. There are 400,000 or so distinct CDR3 sequences in the sample, with around 2.4% held by the top ten.

The specimen was blood. The chain carries TRBV4-1 and TRBJ2-3; the D call from TCRdb, TRBD1, cannot be confirmed without DNA. This TCR derives from a human donor with ulcerative colitis or Crohn's disease, or a healthy co-twin of an affected twin (not recorded which). CDR3 residues: CASSQGTGADTQYF.